The sequence of this T cell receptor (beta chain) was determined in a study of shared clonotypes between healthy human individuals. The wider study: The people who gave samples were a couple of women and a few men aged 18 to 49. Notes on the study in general: Sharing across four donors was highest in naive CD4 (approximately 5%) and lowest in memory CD8 (roughly 0.4%).

Germline V lookup: CDR1 GTSNPN, CDR2 SVGIG (reference sequence). Trimming shortened V by 2 bases and J by 5 bases, and 9 bases separated the two germline ends. The CDR3 length is 12 residues. The assay was carried out at the deep level. Several immunoSEQ plates held equal portions of the genomic DNA taken from each subset. The method was immunoSEQ multiplex PCR; TCRdb's version includes in-frame clones alone and lacks a portion of them. Among about 2.4 million clones, roughly nine tenths were seen once, and the ten largest hold roughly 0.13%. Regarding this clone: Its cognate antigen is unknown.

Sequenced: naive CD4+ T cells sorted from blood. Stated subset: CD45RA+ positively selected. The chain couples TRBV30 to TRBJ2-5; D gene unclear. The TCR comes from a man aged 18 to 29 in good health. This chain's CDR3 is CAWSPARETQYF. The CDR3 DNA sequence: TGTGCCTGGAGTCCCGCTCGGGAGACCCAGTACTTC.